This TCR beta chain was recovered during a study of T cell repertoires in cytomegalovirus infection. About the study: Well-studied HLA-B-restricted epitopes and recently identified HLA-C-restricted epitopes of CMV were both used in the study. It was the public TCR beta signatures that indicated both CMV infection and matching HLA type.

Turning to this clonotype: Its specificity is not known. This CDR3 fails to terminate in the conserved phenylalanine or tryptophan, so it likely reflects a read error. It is unclear where the CDR3 begins or ends on the DNA, so no DNA is shown, and the CDR3 is as TCRdb lists it.

Whole-study findings and limits: Totalled public TCR beta family frequency picked out people who carried CMV plus the relevant HLA. In two of eight donors, the top clonotype was HLA-C-restricted CMV-specific.

TCRdb re-called the reads through MiXCR, storing one row per CDR3 protein. Altogether around 360,000 distinct CDR3 sequences are present, about 34% being singletons, with the ten largest covering roughly 13%. This receptor was obtained from a human donor in good health (CMV status not recorded). Some clones in this sample may be carry-over from other donors' samples. The specimen comprised cultured PBMCs, sampled from culture after CMV antigen stimulation.

The CDR3 loop is CSAKTTSGRFVL. The chain combines TRBV20-1 with TRBJ2-1; TRBD2, the table's D call, lacks a check against the DNA. The germline gives CDR1 DFQATT, CDR2 SNEGSKA (reference sequence). Counting both end residues, the CDR3 totals 12 amino acids.